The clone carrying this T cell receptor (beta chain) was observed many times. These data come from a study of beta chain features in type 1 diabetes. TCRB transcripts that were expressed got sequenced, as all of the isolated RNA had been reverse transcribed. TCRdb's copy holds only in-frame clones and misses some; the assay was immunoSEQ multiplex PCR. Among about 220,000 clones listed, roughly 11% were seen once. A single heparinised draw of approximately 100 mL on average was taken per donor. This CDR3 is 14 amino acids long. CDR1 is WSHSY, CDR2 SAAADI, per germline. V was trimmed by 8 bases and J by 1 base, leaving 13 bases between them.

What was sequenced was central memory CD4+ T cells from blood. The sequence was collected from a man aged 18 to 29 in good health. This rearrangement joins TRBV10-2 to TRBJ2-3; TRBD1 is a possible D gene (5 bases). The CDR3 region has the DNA TGCGCCAGCGGGGCGTTTAAGGGCACAGATACGCAGTATTTT. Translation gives CASGAFKGTDTQYF.